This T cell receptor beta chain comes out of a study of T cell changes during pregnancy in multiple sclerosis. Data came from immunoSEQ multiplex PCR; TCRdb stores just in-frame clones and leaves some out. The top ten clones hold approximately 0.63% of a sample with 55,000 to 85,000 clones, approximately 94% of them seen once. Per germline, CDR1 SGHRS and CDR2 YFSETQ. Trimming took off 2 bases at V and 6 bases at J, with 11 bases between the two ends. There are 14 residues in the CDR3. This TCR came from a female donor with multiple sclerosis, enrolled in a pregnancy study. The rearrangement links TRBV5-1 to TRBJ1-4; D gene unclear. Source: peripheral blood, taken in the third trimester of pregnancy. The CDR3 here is CASSFEGEHEKLFF. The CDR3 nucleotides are TGCGCCAGCAGCTTTGAGGGTGAGCATGAAAAACTGTTTTTT.